This section outlines one T cell receptor beta chain sequence together with its context. Its antigen has not been determined. Per-base qualities were not stored, and no clone one base away is much larger. The sample belongs to a study of blood T cells in healthy people across ages (dated by TCRdb to about 2015). As for the study more broadly: In model experiments, roughly one uniquely barcoded TCR beta cDNA molecule per two T cells was captured by template switching. Age-related changes in TCR beta repertoire diversity were measured in the study by deep sequencing normalized with unique cDNA molecular identifiers. For two donors (one aged 18 to 30 and one aged 80 or older), the study analyzed two additional independent replicas of 1 million unique cDNA reads from the same blood draw. Four age groups were formed from the donors: young (average approximately 15 years), middle-aged (more than 35), aged (around 62) and long-lived (about 75). Beyond this particular receptor, the publication reports: Total diversity estimates from one million sequenced T cells were considered lower bounds and underestimates. Observed TCR beta diversity correlated strongly with the percentage of naive T cells measured by flow cytometry. Donor CMV infection status was unknown, potentially confounding age-related changes in expanded clonotypes. Compared with the aged group, the long-lived group had more naive CD4+ T cells, fewer expanded clones and increased TCR diversity, a pattern suggesting age selection. Conclusive comparison of naive and antigen-experienced compartments was prevented by the profiling of bulk unsorted PBMCs. As age increased, observed TCR beta diversity per million T cells dropped in a roughly linear way, and a significant reduction was already evident by age around 41.

The V end loses 5 bases and the J end loses 4 bases, and a stretch of 20 bases separates them. Sequences SGHTA (CDR1) and FQGNSA (CDR2) are obtained from the germline V gene. The CDR3 runs 17 amino acids, cysteine and phenylalanine included. Only the CDR3 DNA stays, 51 bases, in frame from base 1. Libraries were built with 5' RACE. Sequencing was performed on an Illumina HiSeq 2500. A second PCR of about 6 to 12 cycles was run with a J-beta primer mix and a sample-barcoded 5' primer. A unique molecular identifier was introduced onto each TCR beta cDNA molecule by a template-switch 5' adaptor carrying 12 random nucleotides. At least 2.5 million CDR3-containing paired-end reads were obtained from each sample. The Mint cDNA synthesis kit, primed by a TRBC-specific oligonucleotide, was used to synthesize first-strand cDNA from all RNA. All cDNA was treated with uracil-DNA glycosylase and then went through a first 18-cycle PCR with the universal primers M1SS and BC2_uni_R. For the original study's pipeline: For normalization, 1 million high-quality reads were randomly selected from each sample, with every read carrying a distinct molecular identifier. Instead of being binned into consensus sequences, reads that shared molecular identifiers were thrown out. MiTCR, with a Q25 quality threshold and the strictest error-elimination algorithm, was used for CDR3 identification, clonotype clustering and error correction. A nonparametric unseen species model using Euler transformation provided a lower-bound estimate of total TCR beta diversity. Using fastp at Q25 and MiXCR, TCRdb reprocessed the public reads and kept productive beta chains. Every CDR3 protein is listed once, alongside the most common genes and DNA of its rows. The V and J calls were not made by the authors but by TCRdb's processing. In this sample the table shows 800,000 to 950,000 distinct CDR3 sequences, almost 30% of which occur a single time. The ten largest clonotypes hold roughly 10% of the sample.

The donors were roughly 38 Caucasian individuals from Russia, aged 6 to 90 years, who were systemically healthy. Each donor gave about 11 milliliters of peripheral blood, drawn into EDTA-treated Vacutainer tubes. Ficoll-Paque density-gradient centrifugation was used to isolate PBMCs, with at least 6 million per sample. Trizol reagent was used to extract total RNA from PBMCs, with at least 6 micrograms per sample. For every donor, an aliquot of PBMCs went through flow cytometry to measure the percentages of naive CD45RAhigh/CD27high T cells. This same sample was also part of a study on T cells of mothers and their children. The second publication reports: The donors were nine systemically healthy Caucasian individuals, made up of three mothers and their six children. cDNA synthesis used all of the extracted RNA, with about 1.5 ug of RNA in each 15 ul reaction. Sample barcodes and 2-4 random nucleotides were added via the M1S primer in the second PCR. Each mother yielded over 8.5 million TCR beta CDR3 reads and each child roughly 3.1 million reads. In both related and unrelated pairs, thymic selection shapes the output of TCR recombination in a similar way, with inherited differences having only a minor effect. Normalized repertoire overlap was always found to be slightly, but never significantly, higher in related mother-child pairs than in unrelated mother-child pairs. Persistent microchimeric T cell clones were not detected, at a sensitivity of approximately 93 clones per million clonotypes. The study used deep NGS to compare TCR beta repertoires of mothers and children, seeking features distinguishing related mother-child pairs from unrelated individuals. Mothers averaged about 37 +/- 4 years of age and children averaged around 11 +/- 4 years. After adapter ligation with NEBNext reagents, the libraries were sequenced on Illumina HiSeq 2000 with 100+100 nt paired-end reads. To avoid cross-contamination, the mother libraries and the child libraries were prepared a month apart and sequenced in separate runs. For each donor, between roughly 450,000 and 2,200,000 distinct TCR beta clonotypes were identified. Naive TCR beta clonotypes were estimated from low-frequency clonotypes matched to each donor's FACS-determined naive share, without sorting.

The TCR comes from a woman between 35 and 50 years old in good health. The sequenced sample was blood. The sequence is built from TRBV7-2 and TRBJ2-2; no D gene can be assigned with confidence. The CDR3 region has the sequence CASSHRYSQVPTGELFF. The nucleotide sequence is TGTGCCAGCAGCCACCGCTACAGTCAAGTCCCCACCGGGGAGCTGTTTTTT.